This TCR beta chain was captured in a study of OX40 agonist ivuxolimab in advanced cancers. Study-wide context: Patients were given ivuxolimab, an antibody that agonizes OX40 (CD134).

The protocol was immunoSEQ multiplex PCR, while the TCRdb copy is restricted to in-frame clones and leaves out a portion. Among about 32,000 clones listed, around 90% were seen once. Germline CDR1 is LGHNA and CDR2 is YSLEER. The CDR3 totals 15 residues. V dropped 6 bases and J dropped 2 bases, with 15 bases sitting between them. This rearrangement joins TRBV4-3 to TRBJ2-3, with D perhaps given as TRBD1 or TRBD2 (6 bases each). This material consisted of CD4+ or CD8+ T cells sorted from blood, taken in a trial of the OX40 agonist ivuxolimab. This TCR was recovered from an adult with an advanced solid tumor such as melanoma, head and neck, liver or kidney cancer. In DNA, the CDR3 is TGCGCCAGCAGTCCCGTGGGGGGCCCCACAGATACGCAGTATTTT. The encoded protein is CASSPVGGPTDTQYF.